In this sample, the clone carrying this T cell receptor (beta chain) turned up many times. This entry belongs to a study of identical twins. MiXCR, applied by TCRdb to the 5' RACE reads, yields one record per CDR3 protein. Counted here are under 250,000 distinct CDR3 sequences, 12% occurring once; the ten biggest clones make up more than 3.5%. This same sample was also part of a study on yellow fever vaccine responses in identical twins.

Sequencing was done on a sample of memory (CD45RO+) T cells sorted from blood. This receptor was taken from a woman aged 18-29 years in good health.

CDR3 sequence (DNA): TGTGCCAGCAGTCCGGGACTAGCGGCCTACGAGCAGTACTTC. Residues: CASSPGLAAYEQYF. This chain joins TRBV28 and TRBJ2-7, with 11 positions matching TRBD2. CDR1 and CDR2 (germline): MDHEN, SYDVKM. The ends lost 5 bases at V and 2 bases at J; junction bases unmatched: 2. This CDR3 contains 14 residues.